Listed below are T cell receptor beta chains from one sample, sequenced in a study of cytomegalovirus exposure and HLA in healthy donors. Only in-frame clones appear in the TCRdb table, and some are missing; sequencing was by immunoSEQ multiplex PCR. The profile shows 150,000 or so clones, more than 60% of them singletons. Sequencing input: PBMCs. All receptors come from a man aged 40-49 years in good health and CMV-seropositive. CDR3s include the opening cysteine and the closing phenylalanine or tryptophan. A D gene is named only where the DNA matches it firmly. Rows may omit the clone size; those that give it use once, few, many or a size class.

cdr3_aa cdr3_nt clone_size v_call d_call j_call
CASSLTSTVYGYTF TGTGCCAGCAGCTTAACGTCCACGGTCTATGGCTACACCTTC once TRBV7-9 - TRBJ1-2
CASSLFADTQYF TGTGCCAGCAGCTTGTTCGCAGATACGCAGTATTTT - TRBV5-5 - TRBJ2-3
CASRRSGQGRTYEQYF TGTGCCAGCAGGAGATCGGGACAGGGGCGTACCTACGAGCAGTACTTC - TRBV13 TRBD1 TRBJ2-7
CASSPGAGNTEAFF TGTGCCAGCAGCCCGGGAGCGGGGAACACTGAAGCTTTCTTT - TRBV7-2 - TRBJ1-1
CATSRLGDRFNEKLFF TGTGCCACCAGCAGACTGGGGGACAGGTTTAATGAAAAACTGTTTTTT many TRBV15 TRBD1 TRBJ1-4
CAISESGQFSGNTIYF TGTGCCATCAGTGAGTCAGGACAGTTCTCTGGAAACACCATATATTTT - TRBV10-3 - TRBJ1-3
CASSPLRSGAGGETQYF TGTGCCAGCTCACCTCTCCGTTCCGGAGCAGGGGGAGAGACCCAGTACTTC - TRBV18 TRBD1 TRBJ2-5
CASSSGGQPQHF TGTGCCAGCAGCTCAGGGGGGCAGCCCCAGCATTTT once TRBV7-9 TRBD1 TRBJ1-5
CASGLNSGTGELFF TGTGCCAGTGGGTTGAATTCGGGGACCGGGGAGCTGTTTTTT - TRBV7-3 - TRBJ2-2
CASSIGGGGGNTIYF TGCGCCAGCAGCATCGGGGGAGGTGGAGGAAACACCATATATTTT - TRBV5-1 - TRBJ1-3
CASSFPLGRNSDTQYF TGTGCCAGCAGCTTCCCCCTGGGGAGAAATTCAGATACGCAGTATTTT - TRBV7-9 - TRBJ2-3
CASIGTDSLNTEAFF TGTGCCAGCATAGGGACAGATTCTTTGAACACTGAAGCTTTCTTT - TRBV27 TRBD1 TRBJ1-1